The 13 T cell receptor beta chains below were found in one sample sequenced in a study of regulatory T cells in long-lasting Graves disease. Specified time point: newly diagnosed GD, antithyroid drugs for less than 3 months. Extracted PBMC RNA gave rise to the TCR library. To make TCR beta libraries, researchers used iRepertoire HTBI primers and Arm-PCR of CDR3 regions. TCRdb re-derived calls from the multiplex PCR reads in MiXCR, one entry per CDR3 protein. Of about 220,000 distinct CDR3 sequences in the sample, roughly 18% are singletons; the top ten hold approximately 12%. The sample also formed part of further work on T cells in Graves' hyperthyroidism and ophthalmopathy.

The sequenced sample was peripheral blood mononuclear cells (PBMCs), obtained at new diagnosis, from a patient treated with antithyroid drugs. These receptors all come from a woman in her twenties or thirties with Graves disease.

The chain is built from TRBV6-5 and TRBJ2-1; D gene uncertain. The CDR3 is 14 amino acids. Germline V lookup: CDR1 MNHEY, CDR2 SVGAGI. V was shortened by 2 bases and J by 6 bases, with 11 bases between the two germline ends. In DNA form, the CDR3 reads TGTGCCAGCAGTTACCCCCCTCTGGGCAATGAGCAGTTCTTC. Its translation: CASSYPPLGNEQFF.

The sample holds many counts of this clonotype. J is TRBJ1-1 and V is TRBV15; D not certain. CDR3 length: 13 residues. Deletions cut 2 bases from V and 7 bases from J, with 11 bases between. Looked up from germline, CDR1 is LNHNV and CDR2 is YYDKDF (reference sequence). The CDR3 here is CATSRLDGFEAFF. CDR3 DNA sequence: TGTGCCACCAGCAGACTCGACGGTTTTGAAGCTTTCTTT.

As to this clonotype: A read error may explain this, as a much larger clone is one base away. V usage is TRBV6-1 and J usage is TRBJ1-1, with D possibly TRBD1 on 6 matching bases. This CDR3 is 15 amino acids long. Per the germline V gene, CDR1 is MNHNS and CDR2 is SASEGT. V lost 3 bases and J lost 7, with 18 bases in between. The CDR3 DNA sequence: TGTGCCAGCAGTGAGAGGACAGATCTACGGAGTGAAGCTTTCTTT. The encoded protein is CASSERTDLRSEAFF.

This clonotype was recorded many times. The rearrangement links TRBV7-9 to TRBJ2-2; D is perhaps TRBD1 or TRBD2 (5 bases each). V lost 6 bases and J lost 2, with 10 bases in between. Germline-derived CDR1 and CDR2 are SEHNR and FQNEAQ (reference sequence). The CDR3 has 14 residues. CDR3 in DNA: TGTGCCAGCAGACGGGACCCAAACACCGGGGAGCTGTTTTTT. Translating it yields CASRRDPNTGELFF.

In regard to this clonotype: In this CDR3 the conserved last residue, phenylalanine or tryptophan, is missing, so a read error is likely. It is unclear where the CDR3 begins or ends on the DNA, so no DNA is shown, and the CDR3 is as TCRdb lists it. The chain links TRBV11-2 to TRBJ1-1. With termini counted, the CDR3 has 18 amino acids. The germline CDR1 and CDR2 sequences are SGHAT and FQNNGV. CDR3 residues: CASSPGSRQVLMNTEGFV.

At least ten counts were recorded for this clonotype. The V call is TRBV6-5, the J call TRBJ1-2; 7 bases map to TRBD1. The CDR3 extends over 15 amino acids. Germline lookup yields CDR1 MNHEY and CDR2 SVGAGI. Trimming cost V 0 bases and J 2 bases; bases outside gene matches: 3. The CDR3 DNA follows: TGTGCCAGCAGTTACTCGCTGACAGGGAACTATGGCTACACCTTC. Translated, it gives CASSYSLTGNYGYTF.

This clonotype was seen a handful of times. The CDR3 is CAWSAGSPYNEQFF. The CDR3 nucleotides read TGTGCCTGGAGTGCAGGGTCCCCCTACAATGAGCAGTTCTTC. The chain links TRBV30 to TRBJ2-1; TRBD1 is a possible D gene (5 bases). Germline CDR1 GTSNPN, CDR2 SVGIG (reference sequence). V dropped 1 base and J dropped 2 bases, with 9 bases sitting between them. This CDR3 is built from 14 residues.

This clonotype was detected many times. The CDR3 bases are TGCAGTGCTCCCGCGGGGGACAGGGGCAAAAGTCCTTCCGAAGCTTTCTTT. Translation gives CSAPAGDRGKSPSEAFF. The V gene is TRBV20-1, the J gene TRBJ1-1; 10 bases are a match to TRBD1. Germline CDR1 and CDR2: DFQATT and SNEGSKA (reference sequence). The length of the CDR3 is 17 residues. Trimming cost V 5 bases and J 8 bases; bases outside gene matches: 20.

This clonotype has ten or more counts. The genes are TRBV20-1 and TRBJ1-5, with 9 nucleotides matching TRBD1. The CDR3 covers 14 residues. Germline V gene data show CDR1 as DFQATT and CDR2 as SNEGSKA (reference sequence). With V trimmed by 5 bases and J by 7 bases, 9 bases remained unmatched. CDR3 sequence (DNA): TGCAGTGCTCGTCACGACAGGGGGATACAGCCCCAGCATTTT. It specifies CSARHDRGIQPQHF.

This clonotype occurred many times. The chain carries TRBV28 and TRBJ2-6; 10 nucleotides align to TRBD1. Trimming took 5 bases from V and 4 from J; bases not matched to a gene: 8. The germline CDR1 and CDR2 sequences are MDHEN and SYDVKM. The CDR3 is 17 residues long. The CDR3: CASSDRGRVLGANVLTF. CDR3 nucleotide sequence: TGTGCCAGCAGTGACAGGGGGCGCGTTTTGGGGGCCAACGTCCTGACTTTC. The full variable domain, completed using reference TRBV28 and TRBJ2-6, is DVKVTQSSRYLVKRTGEKVFLECVQDMDHENMFWYRQDPGLGLRLIYFSYDVKMKEKGDIPEGYSVSREKKERFSLILESASTNQTSMYLCASSDRGRVLGANVLTFGAGSRLTVL.

This clonotype was detected only a few times. The chain recombines TRBV30 with TRBJ2-1; the D is unclear. This CDR3 has 14 amino acids. The V end lost 3 bases, the J end lost 0 bases, and 9 bases lay between the germline ends. The germline gives CDR1 GTSNPN, CDR2 SVGIG (reference sequence). The CDR3 here is CAWRAPGSYNEQFF. The CDR3 DNA is TGTGCCTGGAGGGCCCCCGGCTCCTACAATGAGCAGTTCTTC.

This clonotype was seen at least ten times. A read error may account for a junction end that differs from germline. The chain has TRBV4-1 and TRBJ2-5; D perhaps matches TRBD1 (5 bases). Germline V gene lookup returns CDR1 MGHRA and CDR2 YSYEKL. CDR3 length: 15 residues. This CDR3 reads CASSQVWGNQETQYF. CDR3 in DNA: TGTGCCAGCAGCCAAGTCTGGGGCAACCAAGAGACCCAGTACTTC.

This clonotype was picked up many times. The J gene is TRBJ2-2, the V gene TRBV12-3 or TRBV12-4; a possible D gene is TRBD1 (5 bases). Trimming cost V 8 bases and J 5 bases, with 15 bases left between them. The CDR3 is made up of 14 amino acids. The CDR3 region has the DNA TGTGCCAGCGAAGCAGGGATCAGGACCGGGGAGCTGTTTTTT. Protein: CASEAGIRTGELFF.